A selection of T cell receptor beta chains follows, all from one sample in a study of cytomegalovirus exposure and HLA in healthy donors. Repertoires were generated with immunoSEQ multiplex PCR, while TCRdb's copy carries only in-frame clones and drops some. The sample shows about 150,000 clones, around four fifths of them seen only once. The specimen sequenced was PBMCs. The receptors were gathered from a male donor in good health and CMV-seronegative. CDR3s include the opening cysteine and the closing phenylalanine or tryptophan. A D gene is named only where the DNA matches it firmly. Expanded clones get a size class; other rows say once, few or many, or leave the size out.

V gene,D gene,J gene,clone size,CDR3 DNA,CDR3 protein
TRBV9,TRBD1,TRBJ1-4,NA,TGTGCCAGCAGCGTGAGACCGACAGGGGGCGGAGAAAAACTGTTTTTT,CASSVRPTGGGEKLFF
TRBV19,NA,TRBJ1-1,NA,TGTGCCAGTAGTGGGCATCGGGGCACTGAAGCTTTCTTT,CASSGHRGTEAFF
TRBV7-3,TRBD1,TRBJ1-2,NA,TGTGCCAGCAGCTTAACGCCCTCCGGGACAGCTTCCTATGGCTACACCTTC,CASSLTPSGTASYGYTF
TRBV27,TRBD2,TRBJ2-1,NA,TGTGCCAGCAGCTACGCTCTAGCGGGAGTCGGGAATGAGCAGTTCTTC,CASSYALAGVGNEQFF
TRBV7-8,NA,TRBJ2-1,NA,TGTGCCAGCAGCGCCCTACAGGGCAATGAGCAGTTCTTC,CASSALQGNEQFF
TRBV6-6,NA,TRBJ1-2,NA,TGTGCCAGCAGTTACTCAACCCCCGGGGCAACCGGGGGGTTC,CASSYSTPGATGGF
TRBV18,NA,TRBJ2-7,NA,TGTGCCAGCTCACCGTCCAACGGTCGGGGGTCCTCCTACGAGCAGTACTTC,CASSPSNGRGSSYEQYF
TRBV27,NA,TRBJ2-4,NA,TGTGCCAGCAGAAGCCAAGCTGATAGGAGCCTAGCCAAAAACATTCAGTACTTC,CASRSQADRSLAKNIQYF
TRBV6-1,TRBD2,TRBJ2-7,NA,TGTGCCAGCAGGGGACTAGCGGGAGCCTACGAGCAGTACTTC,CASRGLAGAYEQYF
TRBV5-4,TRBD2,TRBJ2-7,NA,TGTGCCAGCAGCTTGGCGGGACTAGGTCAACCAATGAGCTCCTACGAGCAGTACTTC,CASSLAGLGQPMSSYEQYF
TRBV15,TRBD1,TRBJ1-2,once,TGTGCCACCAGCAGAGGTAGGACAGGGCGTTATGGCTACACCTTC,CATSRGRTGRYGYTF
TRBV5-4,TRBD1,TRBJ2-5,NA,TGTGCCAGCAGCCCCCTGACAGGGACAGGCAAGGAGACCCAGTACTTC,CASSPLTGTGKETQYF
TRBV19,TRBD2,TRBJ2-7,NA,TGTGCCAGTAGTATATACTGGGGGGGGTACGAGCAGTACTTC,CASSIYWGGYEQYF
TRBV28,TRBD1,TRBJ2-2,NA,TGTGCCAGCTCATTGTCGGACAGGGGGACCGGGGAGCTGTTCTTT,CASSLSDRGTGELFF
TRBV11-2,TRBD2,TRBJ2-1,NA,TGTGCCAGCAGCTTAGATCGAGCGGGAGACTACAATGAGCAGTTCTTC,CASSLDRAGDYNEQFF
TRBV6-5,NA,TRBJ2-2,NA,TGTGCCAGCAGTTATGGGACGACAGGCGGGCTGTTTTTT,CASSYGTTGGLFF
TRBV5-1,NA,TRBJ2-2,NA,TGCGCCAGCAGCTTGGGCAGGGGCGCGGCTGCCGGGGAGCTGTTTTTT,CASSLGRGAAAGELFF
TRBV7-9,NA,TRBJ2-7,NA,TGTGCCAGCAGCCCTCCGGCCTCCCAGGGGGGCGAGCAGTACTTC,CASSPPASQGGEQYF
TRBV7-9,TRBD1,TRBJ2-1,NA,TGTGCCAGCAGCCATACAGGGGCAGAGGACAATGAGCAGTTCTTC,CASSHTGAEDNEQFF
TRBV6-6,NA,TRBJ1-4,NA,TGTGCCAGCAGTTCTCCGGAAAAACTGTTTTTT,CASSSPEKLFF
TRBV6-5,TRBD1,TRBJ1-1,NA,TGTGCCAGCAGTTATCGGACAGGAACGAACACTGAAGCTTTCTTT,CASSYRTGTNTEAFF
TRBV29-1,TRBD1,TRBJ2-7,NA,TGCAGCGTTGAAGGTTTCTCGGACAGGGGGACCTACGAGCAGTACTTC,CSVEGFSDRGTYEQYF
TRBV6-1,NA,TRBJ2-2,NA,TGTGCCACAAAGAAGGGGGGGCAGGACGCCGGGGAGCTGTTTTTT,CATKKGGQDAGELFF
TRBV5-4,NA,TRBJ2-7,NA,TGTGCCAGCAGCTTGGAACCTACGATCTACGAGCAGTACTTC,CASSLEPTIYEQYF